The clone carrying this T cell receptor beta chain was observed a handful of times. The antigen is not known. The source of the sample is a study of T cell repertoires in cytomegalovirus infection. Overall study: Recently identified HLA-C-restricted CMV epitopes were used, and well-studied HLA-B-restricted CMV epitopes were used as well. Indicated by public TCR beta signatures were CMV infection and matching HLA type. The study's findings and limits: It was HLA-C-restricted CMV-specific TCR beta clonotypes that dominated the response ex vivo.

TCRdb analysed the reads with MiXCR anew, one entry per CDR3 protein. Of around 570,000 distinct CDR3 sequences in the sample, about 40% were seen once. The sequenced sample was cultured PBMCs, obtained from culture after CMV antigen stimulation. This clonotype was obtained from a human donor in good health (CMV status not recorded). Some clones in this sample may be carry-over from other donors' samples.

CDR3: CASSELALYSYNEQFF. The CDR3 DNA follows: TGCGCCAGCAGTGAGCTAGCGCTATACTCCTACAATGAGCAGTTCTTC. The genes are TRBV10-2 and TRBJ2-1; possibly TRBD2 for D (6 bases). The CDR3 spans 16 residues. The germline V and J ends were trimmed by 2 bases and 0 bases, with 11 bases remaining between them. CDR1 is WSHSY, CDR2 SAAADI, per germline.